This passage covers 14 T cell receptor beta chains from one sample sequenced in a study of human T cells and chemical hapten exposure. Specified time point: patch test 1, 2 weeks after DPC sensitization. Treatment specified: therapeutic diphenylcyclopropenone sensitization with weekly scalp DPC. MiXCR, applied by TCRdb to the RACE reads, yields one record per CDR3 protein. The table has 150,000 to 200,000 distinct CDR3 sequences, 20% to 25% seen once. The sequencing used whole blood, collected in connection with sensitization to the hapten diphenylcyclopropenone (DPC). All receptors derive from a woman aged 50 to 60 with alopecia areata. Some clones in this sample may be carry-over from other donors' samples.

The J gene is TRBJ2-2, the V gene TRBV10-3; a possible D gene is TRBD1 (6 bases). The CDR3 loop spans 16 amino acids. The germline gives CDR1 ENHRY, CDR2 SYGVKD. V lost 4 bases to trimming and J lost 3 bases, with 15 bases between them. In DNA, the CDR3 is TGTGCCATCAGTGCCTCCGGGACAACCGACACCGGGGAGCTGTTTTTT. This gives the protein CAISASGTTDTGELFF.

CDR3 sequence: CASRVTGGASGRLFF. CDR3 nucleotides: TGTGCCAGCAGGGTAACAGGGGGCGCCTCCGGGAGGCTGTTTTTT. V is TRBV2 and J is TRBJ2-2, with TRBD1 matching over 9 bases. J was trimmed by 13 bases and V by 6 bases; bases with no gene match: 15. The CDR3 length is 15 residues. The germline V gene encodes CDR1 SNHLY and CDR2 FYNNEI.

The chain links TRBV2 to TRBJ2-3; D is undetermined. This CDR3 has 13 residues. V was shortened by 5 bases and J by 3 bases, with 9 bases between the two germline ends. CDR1 and CDR2 (germline): SNHLY, FYNNEI. DNA of the CDR3: TGTGCCAGCAGTTCGGAAACGACAGATACGCAGTATTTT. Protein product: CASSSETTDTQYF.

The chain has TRBV25-1 and TRBJ2-7; D call uncertain. Trimming left V 6 bases short and J 2 bases short, with 8 bases between. CDR3 size: 12 residues. Germline CDR1 is MGHDK and CDR2 is SYGVNS. CDR3 region: CASRGLPYEQYF. DNA of the CDR3: TGTGCCAGCAGGGGGTTACCCTACGAGCAGTACTTC.

This clonotype has a handful of counts. The chain joins TRBV20-1 to TRBJ2-1; perhaps TRBD2 as D (5 bases). CDR3 length: 14 amino acids. Trimming shortened V by 8 bases and J by 4 bases, and 18 bases separated the two germline ends. CDR1 DFQATT and CDR2 SNEGSKA come from the germline V gene (reference sequence). CDR3 residues: CSTNTAARYNEQFF. The CDR3 bases are TGCAGTACCAACACAGCGGCAAGATACAATGAGCAGTTCTTC.

This CDR3 is CATSDLDNNQPQHF. The CDR3 nucleotides are TGTGCCACCAGTGATTTGGACAACAATCAGCCCCAGCATTTT. This chain connects TRBV24-1 to TRBJ1-5, with no clear D. The V end was cut by 0 bases, the J end by 3 bases, with 5 bases between. Germline V gives CDR1 KGHDR, CDR2 SFDVKD. This CDR3 is 14 amino acids long.

This clonotype has just a few counts. The genes are TRBV5-1 and TRBJ2-7, with TRBD1 as a possible D gene (6 bases). This CDR3 comprises 13 residues. The germline gives CDR1 SGHRS, CDR2 YFSETQ. The V end lost 4 bases, the J end lost 7 bases, and 15 bases lay between the germline ends. The CDR3 reads CASSPTGMGEQYF. The CDR3 DNA is TGCGCCAGCAGCCCTACAGGGATGGGGGAGCAGTACTTC.

V is TRBV6-2 or TRBV6-3 and J is TRBJ2-1; no definite D call. V dropped 5 bases and J dropped 3 bases, with 5 bases sitting between them. The germline V gene has CDR1 MNHEY and CDR2 SVGEGT. The CDR3 runs 12 residues. The CDR3 here is CASSTNYNEQFF. CDR3 coding DNA: TGTGCCAGCAGTACTAACTACAATGAGCAGTTCTTC.

The V and J genes are TRBV6-2 or TRBV6-3 and TRBJ2-3; perhaps D is TRBD1 or TRBD2 (5 bases each). Germline V gene data show CDR1 as MNHEY and CDR2 as SVGEGT. The V and J ends lost 10 bases and 4 bases respectively, with 18 bases between them. There are 14 residues in the CDR3. The CDR3 nucleotides read TGTGCCACCGAAAGGGGAGCTAGAGCAGATACGCAGTATTTT. Translation gives CATERGARADTQYF.

The chain combines TRBV20-1 with TRBJ2-3; D remains unclear. The CDR3 is made up of 14 amino acids. Trimming removed 3 bases from V and 2 bases from J, with 12 bases in between. Per germline, CDR1 DFQATT and CDR2 SNEGSKA (reference sequence). The DNA of the CDR3 is TGCAGTGCTAGTCTATTTAGGAACACAGATACGCAGTATTTT. It translates to CSASLFRNTDTQYF.

This clonotype was counted between two and nine times. This chain joins TRBV6-5 and TRBJ2-1; D may be TRBD1 (5 bases). Germline CDR1 reads MNHEY; CDR2 reads SVGAGI. V gave up 2 bases and J gave up 10 bases, with 9 bases separating them. The length of the CDR3 is 12 residues. Written as DNA, the CDR3 is TGTGCCAGCAGTTACACAGGAAGGGAGCAGTTCTTC. As protein: CASSYTGREQFF.

The gene calls are TRBV11-2 and TRBJ2-1; 11 nucleotides line up with TRBD2. This CDR3 is 17 amino acids long. V was clipped by 6 bases and J by 1 base; unmatched bases: 8. Germline V gene data show CDR1 as SGHAT and CDR2 as FQNNGV. The CDR3: CASRGLAVSKSYNEQFF. In nucleotides, the CDR3 is TGTGCCAGCAGGGGACTAGCGGTTTCTAAATCCTACAATGAGCAGTTCTTC.

This clonotype has a count of ten or more. This sequence joins TRBV6-5 and TRBJ1-5; no firm D call. The CDR3 covers 13 residues. In germline, CDR1 is MNHEY, CDR2 SVGAGI. V was trimmed by 5 bases and J by 2 bases, leaving 7 bases between them. The CDR3 coding sequence is TGTGCCAGCAGTGTCCTTCGCAATCAGCCCCAGCATTTT. This gives the protein CASSVLRNQPQHF.

V is TRBV15 and J is TRBJ1-5; D remains unclear. CDR3 length: 14 residues. Trimming removed 9 bases at V and 4 bases at J, with 16 bases between. Germline V gene lookup returns CDR1 LNHNV and CDR2 YYDKDF (reference sequence). The CDR3: CATPTAGSNQPQHF. The CDR3 coding sequence is TGTGCCACTCCCACCGCGGGGTCGAATCAGCCCCAGCATTTT.